This T cell receptor beta chain was profiled in a study of PD-1 blockade in classical Hodgkin lymphoma. General observations from the study: Newly diagnosed patients had baseline TCR diversity that was reportedly lower than that of healthy donors. Factors driving the repertoire differences, possibly disease activity or prior therapy, remain undefined.

The repertoire was sequenced with immunoSEQ multiplex PCR; TCRdb's copy has only in-frame clones and lacks some. The sample records under 110,000 clones, roughly 89% being singletons. This clone came up once. Its antigen is unknown. Following autologous stem cell transplantation, relapse occurred in every patient, and exposure to brentuximab vedotin varied. Patients showed best responses of complete response, partial response or progressive disease. This sample comprised peripheral blood mononuclear cells (PBMCs), obtained before the second cycle of nivolumab. The sequence derives from a human donor with classical Hodgkin lymphoma.

The CDR3 spells CASSANLDSSGELFF. In DNA, the CDR3 is TGTGCCAGCAGCGCCAACCTTGACAGCTCCGGGGAGCTGTTTTTT. The V gene is TRBV9, the J gene TRBJ2-2; D perhaps matches TRBD1 (5 bases). Germline CDR1 and CDR2: SGDLS and YYNGEE. Trimming pared 3 bases from V and 6 bases from J, leaving 15 bases between. The length of the CDR3 is 15 residues.